This TCR beta chain was recovered during a study of blood T cell repertoires in COVID-19. On the study more broadly: The cDNA or gDNA used as material had been derived from T cells, B-cell-depleted T cells, or PBMCs.

Trimming cost V 3 bases and J 0 bases, with 12 bases left between them. The length of the CDR3 is 16 residues. In germline, CDR1 is KGHSH, CDR2 LQKENI. Original methodology: Reference gene primer amplification gave nucleated cell count estimates. Produced via immunoSEQ multiplex PCR; TCRdb's table is partial and in-frame only. That table supplies the V and J calls and clone size; D and trimming were determined from the DNA. The sample has tens of thousands of clones; approximately 80% are singletons. Sequenced material: peripheral blood. V and J are TRBV18 and TRBJ2-1; perhaps TRBD2 as D (6 bases). The TCR originated in a woman older than 75 with acute or convalescent COVID-19. As DNA, the CDR3 is TGTGCCAGCTCACCGTGGGACTTTAGCTCCTACAATGAGCAGTTCTTC. It specifies CASSPWDFSSYNEQFF.